The sequence of this TCR beta chain was determined in a study of CD8 T cells in ankylosing spondylitis. Findings and caveats of the study: According to the report, clones linked to the disease were significantly enriched in matched synovial fluid samples taken from ankylosing spondylitis patients.

TCRdb ran MiXCR on the 5' RACE reads and lists one entry per CDR3 protein. Among hundreds of thousands of distinct CDR3 sequences listed, roughly 22% were seen once. In regard to this clonotype: Antigen unknown.

Germline values: CDR1 LGHDT, CDR2 YNNKEL (reference sequence). Deletions cut 8 bases from V and 6 bases from J, with 26 bases between. This CDR3 is 16 amino acids long. The source is a male donor with ankylosing spondylitis or in good health (not recorded which). The source material was blood, either unsorted or a sorted T cell fraction (not recorded which). This rearrangement joins TRBV3-1 to TRBJ2-7, with D possibly TRBD1 on 7 matching bases. CDR3 protein: CASGGLGGSSLSEQYF. The CDR3 DNA reads TGTGCCAGCGGGGGGTTAGGGGGCAGTTCTCTCTCCGAGCAGTACTTC.